The entry below gives a single T cell receptor beta chain sequence along with its context. The sample originates from a study of blood T cell repertoires in COVID-19. The protocol was immunoSEQ multiplex PCR, while the TCRdb copy is restricted to in-frame clones and leaves out a portion. This sample has about 5,600 clones, with 65% to 85% found just once. The CDR3 runs to 17 residues. V dropped 5 bases and J dropped 6; count of bases not matched to a gene: 19. Germline V lookup: CDR1 SQVTM, CDR2 ANQGSEA. This clonotype originated in a human donor in a cohort sampled during active COVID-19. The rearrangement joins TRBV29-1 to TRBJ1-3; TRBD1 matches at 7 bases. Sequenced input: peripheral blood. The CDR3 sequence: CSVCPLYPGQHSNTIYF. CDR3 coding DNA: TGCAGCGTTTGCCCACTCTACCCGGGACAGCACTCAAACACCATATATTTT. Full variable domain (outside the CDR3, taken from reference TRBV29-1 and TRBJ1-3): SAVISQKPSRDICQRGTSLTIQCQVDSQVTMMFWYRQQPGQSLTLIATANQGSEATYESGFVIDKFPISRPNLTFSTLTVSNMSPEDSSIYLCSVCPLYPGQHSNTIYFGEGSWLTVV.